This T cell receptor beta chain was observed in a study of shared clonotypes between healthy human individuals. Naive CD8 isolation took CD45RO-negative cells positively selected for CCR7 and excluded terminally differentiated effector memory CD45RA+ cells. TCRdb keeps only in-frame clones here, not all; method: immunoSEQ multiplex PCR. The sample carries more than 2 million clones, about 95% recorded once. This clone was seen just once. The CDR3 runs 16 residues. CDR1 and CDR2 from the germline V gene are MDHEN and SYDVKM. Germline trimming cut 4 bases from V and 2 bases from J; bases unmatched to any gene: 8.

This sequence originates from a young man in good health. The source material was naive CD8+ T cells sorted from blood. The J gene is TRBJ2-1, the V gene TRBV28, with 7 bases lining up with TRBD2. The CDR3 loop reads CASSSGTIPPYNEQFF. DNA for the CDR3: TGTGCCAGCAGTTCTGGGACTATTCCCCCCTACAATGAGCAGTTCTTC.